This TCR beta chain came from a study of cytomegalovirus exposure and HLA in healthy donors. Whole-study findings and limits: Most subjects' HLA-A and HLA-B alleles were reportedly predicted from TCR beta sequences. Sequencing had likely introduced a cluster of highly shared sequence variants as an artifact. Researchers left out some V segments, among them TRBV6-2 and TRBV6-3, as indistinguishable.

Both 60 Vbeta primers and 13 Jbeta primers went into the PCR. Data came from immunoSEQ multiplex PCR; TCRdb stores just in-frame clones and leaves some out. This repertoire shows about 160,000 clones, around 79% found once; its top ten account for around 0.98%. This clone appeared a single time. Its specificity is not known. The junction had 12 bases not matched to a gene; V was cut back by 2 bases and J by 8 bases. The CDR3 runs 15 residues. Germline CDR1 SQVTM, CDR2 ANQGSEA. Sequenced material: PBMCs. This chain links TRBV29-1 with TRBJ2-1; 7 nucleotides line up with TRBD1. The sequence was collected from a woman between 50 and 59 years old in good health and CMV-seropositive. The CDR3 is CSVESVTGVIDEQFF. The CDR3 coding sequence is TGCAGCGTTGAAAGTGTAACAGGGGTAATCGATGAGCAGTTCTTC.